This T cell receptor beta chain is from a study of T cells in Graves' hyperthyroidism and ophthalmopathy. The study left out patients who had uncontrolled infection, other autoimmune disease, pregnancy or lactation. Diagnosing involved the use of clinical symptoms, serum thyroxine and TRAb, thyroid ultrasound and orbital computed tomography. General study findings and limits: Among clonotypes expanded in thyroid above 0.001, most were also found in blood. Ophthalmopathy, which appeared later, was predicted by the model a median approximately 6 months before onset.

Trimming removed 9 bases from V and 3 bases from J, with 12 bases in between. Germline-derived CDR1 and CDR2 are SGHAT and FQNNGV. CDR3 length equals 12 residues. Authors of the study amplified TCR beta CDR3 regions from RNA transcripts. Researchers ran a first-round RT-PCR on the TCR CDR3 using the HTBI primer set. Each CDR3 protein is one row after TCRdb ran MiXCR on the multiplex PCR reads. The repertoire has 480,000 or so distinct CDR3 sequences, 40% to 50% of them found once; the top ten carry around two fifths. In regard to this clonotype: What it recognizes is unknown.

Sequencing input: peripheral blood or thyroid tissue (not recorded which). The gene calls are TRBV11-2 and TRBJ2-7, with D perhaps TRBD1 (6 bases). This receptor was taken from an adult woman with Graves' disease, either hyperthyroidism or ophthalmopathy (not recorded which). CDR3 residues: CASQQGVYEQYF. CDR3 DNA: TGTGCCAGTCAACAGGGAGTCTACGAGCAGTACTTC.